The table lists the clone carrying this T cell receptor (beta chain) with many counts. The antigen remains unidentified. In patients chosen for sequencing, flow cytometry had shown CD8+CD57+ cell expansion. The record originates from a study of CD8+CD57+ T cells in acquired aplastic anemia. General study findings and limits: Overlapping CD8+ CDR3 repertoires of patients and controls contained some 30 shared sequences.

CDR3 length equals 14 residues. The ends lost 5 bases at V and 4 bases at J; junction bases unmatched: 7. CDR1 SGHVS and CDR2 FQNEAQ come from the germline V gene. Genomic DNA, the template, was used for profiling of the TCR beta VDJ and CDR3. TCRdb re-called the reads through MiXCR, storing one row per CDR3 protein. The sample consists of approximately 220,000 distinct CDR3 sequences, under 50% of them appearing once. The chain recombines TRBV7-8 with TRBJ1-2; 7 bases match TRBD1. The sample comprised sorted CD4+, CD8+, or CD8+CD57+ T cells (not recorded which) from PBMCs. The origin of this receptor is a human donor with aplastic anemia. This CDR3 is CASSRQGSIYGYTF. DNA for the CDR3: TGTGCCAGCAGCCGACAGGGTAGCATCTATGGCTACACCTTC. Using reference TRBV7-8 and TRBJ1-2 for the parts outside the CDR3, the full variable domain is GAGVSQSPRYKVAKRGQDVALRCDPISGHVSLFWYQQALGQGPEFLTYFQNEAQLDKSGLPSDRFFAERPEGSVSTLKIQRTQQEDSAVYLCASSRQGSIYGYTFGSGTRLTVV.